One and the same sample provided the 2 T cell receptor beta chains below, sequenced in a study of identical twins. TCRdb itself ran the 5' RACE reads through MiXCR, one entry per CDR3 protein. The table shows roughly 490,000 distinct CDR3 sequences, with more than 13% occurring only once. Another study also made use of these data, one on yellow fever vaccine responses in identical twins.

Sample: CD4+ T cells sorted from blood. The receptors originated from a young woman in good health.

Of note for this clonotype: The junction departs from germline at one end; a sequencing error may be responsible. This sequence joins TRBV28 and TRBJ2-3, with TRBD2 identical over 9 bases. Germline lookup yields CDR1 MDHEN and CDR2 SYDVKM. This CDR3 has 15 amino acids. DNA for the CDR3: TGTGCCAGCGCGACGGCGGGGGGGAGCACGGATACGCAGTATTTT. This encodes CASATAGGSTDTQYF.

The chain carries TRBV5-6 and TRBJ2-2, with D perhaps TRBD1 or TRBD2 (7 bases each). The CDR3 consists of 16 residues. V was trimmed by 3 bases and J by 1 base, leaving 13 bases between them. Germline CDR1 and CDR2: SGHDT and YYEEEE. The CDR3 protein is CASSSQRDRNTGELFF. The CDR3 coding sequence is TGTGCCAGCAGCTCCCAGCGGGACAGGAACACCGGGGAGCTGTTTTTT. Full variable domain (rest looked up from reference TRBV5-6 and TRBJ2-2): DAGVTQSPTHLIKTRGQQVTLRCSPKSGHDTVSWYQQALGQGPQFIFQYYEEEERQRGNFPDRFSGHQFPNYSSELNVNALLLGDSALYLCASSSQRDRNTGELFFGEGSRLTVL.